This section outlines one T cell receptor beta chain sequence together with its context. Its specificity is not known. Data came from immunoSEQ multiplex PCR; TCRdb stores just in-frame clones and leaves some out. The sample has around 31,000 clones; more than 90% are singletons. The ends were cut back, 0 bases at V and 2 bases at J, with 17 bases in the middle. Germline V lookup: CDR1 SGHTA, CDR2 FQGNSA. This CDR3 is 17 amino acids long. The entry originates in a study of T cells in pancreatic ductal adenocarcinoma. Study-level findings and limits: Mean clonality was approximately 0.1 in tumors and about 0.079 in blood, not significantly different. Unique clonotypes were roughly 8-fold more numerous in blood than in tumor.

Surgery without prior neoadjuvant therapy was the treatment of the selected pancreatic ductal adenocarcinoma patients. Sequencing input: PBMCs. This chain links TRBV7-2 with TRBJ2-7, with TRBD1 as a possible D gene (6 bases). This sequence was found in a human donor with pancreatic ductal adenocarcinoma. CDR3 loop: CASSLAGNTGYTYEQYF. In nucleotides, the CDR3 is TGTGCCAGCAGCTTAGCGGGGAATACAGGGTACACCTACGAGCAGTACTTC.